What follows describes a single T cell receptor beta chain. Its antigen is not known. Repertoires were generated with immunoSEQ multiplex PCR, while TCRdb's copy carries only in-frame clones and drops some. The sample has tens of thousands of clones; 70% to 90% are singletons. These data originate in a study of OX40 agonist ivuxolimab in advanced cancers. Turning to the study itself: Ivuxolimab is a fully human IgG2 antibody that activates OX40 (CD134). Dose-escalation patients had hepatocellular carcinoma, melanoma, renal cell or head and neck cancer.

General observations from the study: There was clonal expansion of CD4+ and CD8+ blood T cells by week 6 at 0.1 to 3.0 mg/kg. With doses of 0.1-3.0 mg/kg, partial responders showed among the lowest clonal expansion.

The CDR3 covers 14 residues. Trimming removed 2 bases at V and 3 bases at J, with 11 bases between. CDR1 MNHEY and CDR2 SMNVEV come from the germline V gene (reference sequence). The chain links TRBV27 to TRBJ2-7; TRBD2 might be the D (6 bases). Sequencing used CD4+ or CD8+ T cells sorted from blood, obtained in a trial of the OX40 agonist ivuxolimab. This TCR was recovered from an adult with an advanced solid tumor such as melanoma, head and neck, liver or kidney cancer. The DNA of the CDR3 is TGTGCCAGCAGTTTAAGTTCCGGGAGCTACGAGCAGTACTTC. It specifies CASSLSSGSYEQYF.